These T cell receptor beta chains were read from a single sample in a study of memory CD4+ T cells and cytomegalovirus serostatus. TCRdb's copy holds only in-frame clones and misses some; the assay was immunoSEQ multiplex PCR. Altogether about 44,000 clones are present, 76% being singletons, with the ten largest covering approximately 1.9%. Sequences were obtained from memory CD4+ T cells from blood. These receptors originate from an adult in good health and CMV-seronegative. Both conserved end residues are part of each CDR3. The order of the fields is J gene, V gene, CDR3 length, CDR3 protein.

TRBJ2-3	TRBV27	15	CASSYTGGTTDTQYF
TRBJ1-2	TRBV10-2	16	CASTTTPGTGDYGYTF
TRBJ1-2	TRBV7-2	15	CASSLTHGTGVGYTF
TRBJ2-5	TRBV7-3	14	CASSRQGGEETQYF
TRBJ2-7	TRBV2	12	CASSEASGEQYF
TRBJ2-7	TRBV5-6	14	CASSTVRGADEQYF
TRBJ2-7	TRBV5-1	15	CASSLGHNSSYEQYF
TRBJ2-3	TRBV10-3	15	CATLRTGDLTDTQYF
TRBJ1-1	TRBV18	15	CASSRTGAMNTEAFF
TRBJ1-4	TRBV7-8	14	CASSLGTANEKLFF
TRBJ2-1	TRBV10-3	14	CAISAGTGNNEQFF
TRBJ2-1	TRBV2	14	CASSGDRVLNEQFF
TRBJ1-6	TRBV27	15	CASSLNGDEGSPLHF
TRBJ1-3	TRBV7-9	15	CASSLVSGAGNTIYF
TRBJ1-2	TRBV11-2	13	CASSLSYDYGYTF
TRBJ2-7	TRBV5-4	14	CASSWDPETYEQYF
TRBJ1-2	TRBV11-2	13	CASSSTGPYGYTF
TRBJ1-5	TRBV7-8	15	CASSLDTGRGQPQHF
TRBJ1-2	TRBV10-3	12	CAISTVNYGYTF
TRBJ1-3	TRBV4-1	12	CASSQEGNTIYF
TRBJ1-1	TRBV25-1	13	CASSKGLNTEAFF
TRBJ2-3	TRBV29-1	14	CSVEGGRGTDTQYF
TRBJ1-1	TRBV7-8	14	CASSLGSRGTEAFF
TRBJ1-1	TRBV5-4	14	CASSLRTTNTEAFF
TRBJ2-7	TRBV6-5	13	CASQGTASYEQYF
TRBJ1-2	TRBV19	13	CASSIGAGYGYTF
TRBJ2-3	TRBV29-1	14	CSVDTAASTDTQYF
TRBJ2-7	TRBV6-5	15	CASSGGPGAGYEQYF
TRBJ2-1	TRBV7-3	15	CASSLGNNPRNEQFF
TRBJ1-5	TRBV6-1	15	CASSDHSPSNQPQHF
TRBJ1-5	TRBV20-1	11	CSATEDQPQHF
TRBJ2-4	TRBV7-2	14	CASSPGGSKNIQYF
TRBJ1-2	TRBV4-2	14	CASSQGQGEGGYTF
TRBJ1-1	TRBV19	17	CASSIDLHRGQGTEAFF
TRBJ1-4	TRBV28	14	CASSFRGPNEKLFF
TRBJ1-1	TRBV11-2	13	CASSRERGGEAFF
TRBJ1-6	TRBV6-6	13	CASSYSKNSPLHF
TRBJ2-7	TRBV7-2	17	CASSKTGTSGGAREQYF
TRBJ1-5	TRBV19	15	CASSSGKGADQPQHF
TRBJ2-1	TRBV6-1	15	CASRGLAAPYNEQFF
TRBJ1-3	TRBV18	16	CASSPGPLSSGNTIYF
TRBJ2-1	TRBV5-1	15	CASSPGGSGYWEQFF
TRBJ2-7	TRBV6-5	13	CASTAPTKGEQYF
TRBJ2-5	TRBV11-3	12	CASSFDQETQYF